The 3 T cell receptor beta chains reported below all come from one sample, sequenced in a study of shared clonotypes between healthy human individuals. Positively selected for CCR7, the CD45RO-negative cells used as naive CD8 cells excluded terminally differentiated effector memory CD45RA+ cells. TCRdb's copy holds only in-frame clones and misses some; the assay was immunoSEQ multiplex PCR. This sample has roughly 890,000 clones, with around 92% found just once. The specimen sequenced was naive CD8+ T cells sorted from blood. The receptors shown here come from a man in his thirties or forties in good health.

CDR3 residues: CASEDNNEQFF. CDR3 nucleotides: TGTGCCAGCGAGGATAACAATGAGCAGTTCTTC. V usage is TRBV9 and J usage is TRBJ2-1; D is unclear. The germline CDR1 and CDR2 sequences are SGDLS and YYNGEE. CDR3 length equals 11 residues. With 7 bases removed from V and 5 bases from J, the gap between germline ends came to 7 bases.

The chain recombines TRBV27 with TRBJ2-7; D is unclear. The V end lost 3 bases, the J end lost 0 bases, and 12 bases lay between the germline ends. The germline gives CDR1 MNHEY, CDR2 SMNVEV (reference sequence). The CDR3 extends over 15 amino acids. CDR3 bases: TGTGCCAGCAGTTTTATAGGGTTTACCTCCTACGAGCAGTACTTC. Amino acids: CASSFIGFTSYEQYF.

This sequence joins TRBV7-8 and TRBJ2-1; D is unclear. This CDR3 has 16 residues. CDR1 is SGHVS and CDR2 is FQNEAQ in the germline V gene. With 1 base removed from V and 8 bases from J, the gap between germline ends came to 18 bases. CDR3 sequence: CASSLERAPRGDEQFF. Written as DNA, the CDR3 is TGTGCCAGCAGCTTAGAAAGGGCCCCTCGAGGCGATGAGCAGTTCTTC. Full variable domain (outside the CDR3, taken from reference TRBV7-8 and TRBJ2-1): GAGVSQSPRYKVAKRGQDVALRCDPISGHVSLFWYQQALGQGPEFLTYFQNEAQLDKSGLPSDRFFAERPEGSVSTLKIQRTQQEDSAVYLCASSLERAPRGDEQFFGPGTRLTVL.